A selection of T cell receptor beta chains follows, all from one sample in a study of Graves' ophthalmopathy and Graves' hyperthyroidism. TCRdb processed the multiplex PCR reads anew with MiXCR; each CDR3 protein has one entry. The table shows approximately 500,000 distinct CDR3 sequences, with around 15% occurring only once. Sequencing was performed on blood. The source is a woman aged 30 to 39 with Graves' ophthalmopathy. Each CDR3 is given with its conserved first and last residue. The D gene is left open where the match is weak. Some rows have no size entry. The others give once, few or many, or a class for an expanded clone.

V	D	J	size	DNA	CDR3
TRBV5-1	.	TRBJ2-5	many	TGCGCCAGCAGCCCGGGACTGCCCCAAGAGACCCAGTACTTC	CASSPGLPQETQYF
TRBV6-1	TRBD2	TRBJ2-5	many	TGTGCCAGCAGTGAGTTTAGCGGGGGGACGGAGACCCAGTACTTC	CASSEFSGGTETQYF
TRBV18	.	TRBJ2-5	many	TGTGCCAGCTCACCGCGGGCAGGGAATACCGAGACCCAGTACTTC	CASSPRAGNTETQYF
TRBV20-1	TRBD2	TRBJ2-7	many	TGCAGTGCTAGAGATGGGACTAGCGGGGGGGACAACTACGAGCAGTACTTC	CSARDGTSGGDNYEQYF
TRBV28	.	TRBJ1-1	many	TGTGCCAGCAGTTTAAGGGGGATCACGTGGGGCACTGAAGCTTTCTTT	CASSLRGITWGTEAFF
TRBV29-1	.	TRBJ1-3	many	TGCAGCGTTGAATCGCAGTCCGGGACCTTCTCTGGAAACACCATATATTTT	CSVESQSGTFSGNTIYF
TRBV27	.	TRBJ2-7	.	TGTGCCAGCAGCCCCCGGGACATTACCTACGAGCAGTACTTC	CASSPRDITYEQYF
TRBV12-3/TRBV12-4	.	TRBJ2-2	many	TGTGCCAGCAGTTTCGGCGCGCTGGAGCTGTTTTTT	CASSFGALELFF
TRBV6-1	.	TRBJ1-5	many	TGTGCCAGCAGTGAACGGTTGGGGGGCGGCAATCAGCCCCAGCATTTT	CASSERLGGGNQPQHF
TRBV12-3/TRBV12-4	.	TRBJ2-5	many	TGTGCCAGCAGGTTTGGGGGACTGCGCGCGGAGACCCAGTACTTC	CASRFGGLRAETQYF
TRBV24-1	TRBD1	TRBJ1-5	many	TGTGCCACCAGTGAAGGGACAGGGGGCAATCAGCCCCAGCATTTT	CATSEGTGGNQPQHF
TRBV28	.	TRBJ2-7	many	TGTGCCAGCAGGAAGGGCAGCACCTTTTACGAGCAGTACTTC	CASRKGSTFYEQYF
TRBV5-1	.	TRBJ1-1	many	TGCGCCAGCACTCTAGATCGGGAGGGTTCTGAAGCTTTCTTT	CASTLDREGSEAFF
TRBV11-2	.	TRBJ2-5	many	TGTGCCAGCAGCCCTGGACAGCTAAAAAAGATGAGAAGAGATCGGACCCAGTACTTC	CASSPGQLKKMRRDRTQYF
TRBV19	.	TRBJ2-5	many	TGTGCCAGTAGTATAGAGCTGGCGAGATCGGAGACCCAGTACTTC	CASSIELARSETQYF
TRBV7-2	.	TRBJ1-2	many	TGTGCCAGCAGCTTAGGTTTCGATTATGGCTACACCTTC	CASSLGFDYGYTF
TRBV15	.	TRBJ1-1	many	TGTGCCACCAGCACCCCTGGCCCGAACACTGAAGCTTTCTTT	CATSTPGPNTEAFF
TRBV28	TRBD1	TRBJ2-7	.	TGTGCCAGCAGTTGGGAATACAGGGGGAGCGAGCAGTACTTC	CASSWEYRGSEQYF
TRBV12-3/TRBV12-4	.	TRBJ1-2	.	TGTGCCAGCAGTTTTCCCGGGACGAAAACGGGTGGCTACACCTTC	CASSFPGTKTGGYTF
TRBV4-1	.	TRBJ2-5	few	TGCGCCAGCAGCCATCGGGTCCAAGAGACCCAGTACTTC	CASSHRVQETQYF
TRBV5-1	.	TRBJ2-7	many	TGCGCCAGCAGCTTAGATCAGGACCTCTCCTACGAGCAGTACTTC	CASSLDQDLSYEQYF
TRBV18	.	TRBJ1-2	.	TGTGCCAGCTCACCCCGCAGGGAGGACTATGGCTACACCTTC	CASSPRREDYGYTF
TRBV24-1	.	TRBJ1-2	many	TGTGCCACCAGTGACCCCGGACGGAGCCTCTATGGCTACACCTTC	CATSDPGRSLYGYTF
TRBV27	.	TRBJ2-2	few	TGTGCCAGCAGATCTGGGGGCAGAACCAATACGAGAACCGGGGAGCTGTTTTTT	CASRSGGRTNTRTGELFF
TRBV5-1	.	TRBJ2-7	many	TGCGCCAGCAGCTTGCCGGGGGCCTCCTACGAGCAGTACTTC	CASSLPGASYEQYF
TRBV20-1	TRBD1	TRBJ2-5	few	TGTGCCCGCAGGGGGCGCAGAGAGACCCAGTACTTC	CARRGRRETQYF
TRBV28	.	TRBJ1-2	.	TGTGCCAGCAGTTTATTGGGGGTAAATGGCTACACCTTC	CASSLLGVNGYTF
TRBV28	.	TRBJ1-1	many	TGTGCCAGCAGTTTCGGGGACATCCGGAACACTGAAGCTTTCTTT	CASSFGDIRNTEAFF
TRBV7-2	.	TRBJ1-2	many	TGTGCCAGCAGCCCTCGGTCAGGTGTTTATGGCTACACCTTC	CASSPRSGVYGYTF
TRBV12-3/TRBV12-4	.	TRBJ1-3	many	TGTGCCAGCAGTTTAGGGGGCCGGCAGGGAAACACCATATATTTT	CASSLGGRQGNTIYF
TRBV4-2	TRBD2	TRBJ2-5	many	TGTGCCAGCAGCCTAGGACCCCAAACTAGCGGCAGAAAAGAGACCCAGTACTTC	CASSLGPQTSGRKETQYF
TRBV12-3/TRBV12-4	.	TRBJ1-1	many	TGTGCCAGCAGTTCGGCAGGTCGGCAGGGGACTGAAGCTTTCTTT	CASSSAGRQGTEAFF
TRBV12-3/TRBV12-4	.	TRBJ2-7	many	TGTGCCAGCAGCTACCAGGGTAGTGGCGAGCAGTACTTC	CASSYQGSGEQYF
TRBV27	.	TRBJ2-7	many	TGTGCCAGCAGTTCCGGGACGGCCATCCATGGAGCCTACGAGCAGTACTTC	CASSSGTAIHGAYEQYF
TRBV12-3/TRBV12-4	TRBD1	TRBJ1-2	many	TGTGCCAGCAGCTTCCTAGGGACAGGGTCATACTATGGCTACACCTTC	CASSFLGTGSYYGYTF
TRBV30	.	TRBJ1-2	few	TGTGCCTGGAATGGGGGGTCTAACTATGGCTACACCTTC	CAWNGGSNYGYTF
TRBV6-5	.	TRBJ1-2	.	TGTGCCAGCAGTTACTCGACAATAGGCTCCTATGGCTACACCTTC	CASSYSTIGSYGYTF